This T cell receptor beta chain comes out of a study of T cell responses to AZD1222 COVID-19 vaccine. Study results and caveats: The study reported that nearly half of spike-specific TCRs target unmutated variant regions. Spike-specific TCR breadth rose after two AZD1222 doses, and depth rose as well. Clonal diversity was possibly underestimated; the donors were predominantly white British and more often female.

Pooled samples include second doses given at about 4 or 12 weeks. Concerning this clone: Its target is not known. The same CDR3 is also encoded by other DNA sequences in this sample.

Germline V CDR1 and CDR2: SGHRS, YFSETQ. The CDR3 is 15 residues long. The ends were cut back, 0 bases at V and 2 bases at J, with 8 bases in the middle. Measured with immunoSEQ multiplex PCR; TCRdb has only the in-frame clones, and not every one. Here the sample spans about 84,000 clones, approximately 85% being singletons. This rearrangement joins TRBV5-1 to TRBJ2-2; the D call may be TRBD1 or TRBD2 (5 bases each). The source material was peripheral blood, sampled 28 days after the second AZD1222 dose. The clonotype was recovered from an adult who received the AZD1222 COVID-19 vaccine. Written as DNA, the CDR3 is TGCGCCAGCAGCTTGGGAGGGACCAACACCGGGGAGCTGTTTTTT. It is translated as CASSLGGTNTGELFF. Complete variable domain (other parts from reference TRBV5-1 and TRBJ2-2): KAGVTQTPRYLIKTRGQQVTLSCSPISGHRSVSWYQQTPGQGLQFLFEYFSETQRNKGNFPGRFSGRQFSNSRSEMNVSTLELGDSALYLCASSLGGTNTGELFFGEGSRLTVL.